Listed below are T cell receptor beta chains from one sample, sequenced in a study of blood T cell repertoires in COVID-19. Using immunoSEQ multiplex PCR, the repertoire was profiled, and TCRdb retains in-frame clones only, with some absent. The sample lists approximately 75,000 clones; around 82% were seen once. Sequencing was carried out using peripheral blood. All receptors derive from a human donor in a cohort sampled during active COVID-19. Both conserved end residues are part of each CDR3. A D gene is named only where the DNA matches it firmly. Clone size is shown for a subset of rows, as once, few, many or a class of expanded clone.

V gene	J gene	clone size	D gene	CDR3 DNA	CDR3 protein
TRBV6-5	TRBJ1-2	-	-	TGTGCCAGCACTCAGGGCTATGGCTACACCTTC	CASTQGYGYTF
TRBV29-1	TRBJ1-3	-	-	TGCAGCGCTGGACAAGGCTCTGGAAACACCATATATTTT	CSAGQGSGNTIYF
TRBV18	TRBJ1-1	-	-	TGTGCCAGCTCAGATCAGGGTAACACTGAAGCTTTCTTT	CASSDQGNTEAFF
TRBV6-2/TRBV6-3	TRBJ2-5	many	-	TGTGCCAGCAGTTTGTACCTCGGGGAGACCCAGTACTTC	CASSLYLGETQYF
TRBV11-1	TRBJ2-3	-	TRBD2	TGTGCCAGCAGCTATCTCGGGACTAATACGCAGTATTTT	CASSYLGTNTQYF
TRBV6-6	TRBJ1-6	-	-	TGTGCCAGCAGCCACAGGGATAATTCACCCCTCCACTTT	CASSHRDNSPLHF
TRBV19	TRBJ1-5	-	-	TGTGCCAGTAGTATAGATGTTGACAGATTCGATAGCAATCAGCCCCAGCATTTT	CASSIDVDRFDSNQPQHF
TRBV5-6	TRBJ1-6	-	TRBD1	TGTGCCAGCAGCTTCACAGGGGTAAATTCACCCCTCCACTTT	CASSFTGVNSPLHF
TRBV7-2	TRBJ2-7	-	-	TGTGCCAGCGGAGGACGGGCGGACGAGCAGTACTTC	CASGGRADEQYF
TRBV19	TRBJ2-5	-	TRBD2	TGTGCCAGTAGTTTAGGACTAGCGGGCCTCCGGGAGACCCAGTACTTC	CASSLGLAGLRETQYF
TRBV7-6	TRBJ2-7	once	-	TGTGCCAGCAGCTTAACGGGGAGCTCCTACGAGCAGTACTTC	CASSLTGSSYEQYF
TRBV5-1	TRBJ2-7	-	TRBD1	TGCGCCAGCAGCTTTGCCCGGGACAGGGTCTACGAGCAGTACTTC	CASSFARDRVYEQYF
TRBV14	TRBJ2-1	few	TRBD2	TGTGCCAGCAGCCCCTTAGCGGGAATTTGGAATGAGCAGTTCTTC	CASSPLAGIWNEQFF
TRBV7-3	TRBJ2-5	-	TRBD2	TGTGCCAGCAGCATAGGACTAGCGGGACAAGAGACCCAGTACTTC	CASSIGLAGQETQYF
TRBV11-3	TRBJ1-1	-	-	TGTGCCAGCAGCCCTATGGGGGGGATGGCCACTGAAGCTTTCTTT	CASSPMGGMATEAFF
TRBV7-9	TRBJ2-3	-	TRBD1	TGTGCCAGCGGAGGAGGGACAGGGGGCCCGGGAGGCACAGATACGCAGTATTTT	CASGGGTGGPGGTDTQYF
TRBV30	TRBJ2-7	once	-	TGTGCCTGGAGCTCGGGGTTTAATTTGTACGAGCAGTACTTC	CAWSSGFNLYEQYF
TRBV5-4	TRBJ2-1	-	TRBD2	TGTGCCAGCAGCTTCGCGGGGGGATCCTACAATGAGCAGTTCTTC	CASSFAGGSYNEQFF
TRBV7-2	TRBJ1-2	-	-	TGTGCCAGCAGCTCCGGGTCGGGGGACGTGATCTATGGCTACACCTTC	CASSSGSGDVIYGYTF
TRBV9	TRBJ1-1	-	-	TGTGCCAGCAGCGTAGGAATTCGGGGGTTGATGAACACTGAAGCTTTCTTT	CASSVGIRGLMNTEAFF
TRBV5-4	TRBJ1-6	-	TRBD1	TGTGCCAGCAGCCGACAGGGTCCGAATTCACCCCTCCACTTT	CASSRQGPNSPLHF
TRBV9	TRBJ1-2	once	TRBD1	TGTGCCAGCAGCGTAGCGCAGGGGGTGGATGGCTACACCTTC	CASSVAQGVDGYTF
TRBV6-1	TRBJ1-2	once	-	TGTGCCAGCAGTGAAAGGCCAGGGGTGCCGACTAACTATGGCTACACCTTC	CASSERPGVPTNYGYTF
TRBV7-8	TRBJ1-6	-	-	TGTGCCAGCAGCTTACAGGGCCCATATAATTCACCCCTCCACTTT	CASSLQGPYNSPLHF
TRBV3-1/TRBV3-2	TRBJ1-5	once	-	TGTGCCAGCAGCCAGGGGGGTAGTCAGCCCCAGCATTTT	CASSQGGSQPQHF
TRBV19	TRBJ2-6	-	-	TGTGCCAGTAATCCATCAGATAACAGGGTTGTGCGAGGGGCCAACGTCCTGACTTTC	CASNPSDNRVVRGANVLTF